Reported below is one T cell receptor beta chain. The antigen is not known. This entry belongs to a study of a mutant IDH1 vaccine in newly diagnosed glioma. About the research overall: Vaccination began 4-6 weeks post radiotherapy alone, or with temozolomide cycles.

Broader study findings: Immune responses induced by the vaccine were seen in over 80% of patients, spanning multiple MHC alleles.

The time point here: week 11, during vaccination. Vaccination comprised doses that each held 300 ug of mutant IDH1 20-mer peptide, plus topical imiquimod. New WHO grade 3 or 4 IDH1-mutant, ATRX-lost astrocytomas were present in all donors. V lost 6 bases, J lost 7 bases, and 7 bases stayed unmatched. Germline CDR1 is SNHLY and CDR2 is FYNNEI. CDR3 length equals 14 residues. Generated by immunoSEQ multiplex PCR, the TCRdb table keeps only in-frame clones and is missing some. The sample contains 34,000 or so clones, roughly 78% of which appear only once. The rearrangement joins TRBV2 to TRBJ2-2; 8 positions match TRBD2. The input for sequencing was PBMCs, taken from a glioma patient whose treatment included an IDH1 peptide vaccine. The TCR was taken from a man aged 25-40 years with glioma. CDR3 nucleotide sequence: TGTGCCAGCAGCAAAGCGGGAGTAGGCGGGGAGCTGTTTTTT. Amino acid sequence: CASSKAGVGGELFF. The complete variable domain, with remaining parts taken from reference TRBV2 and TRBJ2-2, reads EPEVTQTPSHQVTQMGQEVILRCVPISNHLYFYWYRQILGQKVEFLVSFYNNEISEKSEIFDDQFSVERPDGSNFTLKIRSTKLEDSAMYFCASSKAGVGGELFFGEGSRLTVL.